The clone carrying this T cell receptor (beta chain) has a handful of counts. The same CDR3 can be traced to other DNA sequences in this sample. This specimen belongs to a study of blood T cell repertoires in COVID-19. Study context: Sites in the United States, Italy and Spain provided acute and convalescent COVID-19 samples.

V lost 1 base and J lost 1, with 4 bases in between. This CDR3 comprises 13 residues. Germline loops: CDR1 SEHNR, CDR2 FQNEAQ (reference sequence). Original analysis: Amplified reference gene primers provided the basis for estimating nucleated cell counts. Sequencing used immunoSEQ multiplex PCR; TCRdb keeps in-frame clones, though not all of them. The V and J calls and clone size come from that table; D and trimming were worked out from the DNA. The data contain over 250,000 clones, 87% of them seen just once; the ten biggest clones take up 2% to 2.5%. The receptor was isolated from a woman between 50 and 59 years old with acute or convalescent COVID-19. The sequenced material came from peripheral blood. The chain has TRBV7-9 and TRBJ1-1; no reliable D call. DNA of the CDR3: TGTGCCAGCAGCTTAGAGAGGAACACTGAAGCTTTCTTT. Residues: CASSLERNTEAFF.